Below are 22 T cell receptor beta chains sequenced from a single sample in a study of blood T cells in healthy people across ages. A second PCR, run for about 7 to 11 cycles, used a sample-barcoded 5' primer plus a J-beta primer mix. One entry per CDR3 protein, called by TCRdb with MiXCR from the 5' RACE reads. The sample carries roughly 1,800,000 distinct CDR3 sequences, around half recorded once. Sequenced input: blood. These receptors all stem from a woman aged 40 to 49 in good health.

The chain employs TRBV5-1 and TRBJ2-5, with a weak D call TRBD2 (5 bases). Trimming removed 0 bases at V and 2 bases at J, with 11 bases between. Germline-derived CDR1 and CDR2 are SGHRS and YFSETQ. This CDR3 comprises 15 residues. In nucleotides, the CDR3 is TGCGCCAGCAGCTTGGGAGGGCACGGTCAAGAGACCCAGTACTTC. Translating gives CASSLGGHGQETQYF.

In this sample, this clonotype turned up a few times. The chain is built from TRBV5-1 and TRBJ2-1, with 8 bases matching TRBD2. In germline, CDR1 is SGHRS, CDR2 YFSETQ. J gave up 5 bases and V 2 bases, and 12 bases lay outside the gene matches. CDR3 length equals 17 residues. The CDR3 DNA reads as TGCGCCAGCAGCTTTTTTAGCGGGGACTACATAGACAATGAGCAGTTCTTC. Protein product: CASSFFSGDYIDNEQFF.

This clonotype was found a few times. This sequence joins TRBV20-1 and TRBJ2-7; D unclear. The CDR3 is made up of 15 amino acids. V was cut by 4 bases and J by 0 bases, with 16 bases left in between. The germline V gene has CDR1 DFQATT and CDR2 SNEGSKA (reference sequence). CDR3 DNA sequence: TGCAGTGCTAATGCCCGGATGGGATCCTCCTACGAGCAGTACTTC. Residues: CSANARMGSSYEQYF.

This clonotype was found a few times. Written as DNA, the CDR3 is TGTGCCAGCAGCTTAGTGATTAGCGGGAGCCAAGAGACCCAGTACTTC. This gives the protein CASSLVISGSQETQYF. The chain combines TRBV13 with TRBJ2-5; 9 positions match TRBD2. V lost 1 base, J lost 1 base, and 4 bases stayed unmatched. The germline gives CDR1 PRHDT, CDR2 FYEKMQ (reference sequence). The CDR3 runs 16 residues. Combining the CDR3 with reference TRBV13 and TRBJ2-5 gives the whole variable domain AAGVIQSPRHLIKEKRETATLKCYPIPRHDTVYWYQQGPGQDPQFLISFYEKMQSDKGSIPDRFSAQQFSDYHSELNMSSLELGDSALYFCASSLVISGSQETQYFGPGTRLLVL.

This clonotype came up a few times. The chain is built from TRBV7-9 and TRBJ1-2, with TRBD1 as a possible D gene (6 bases). In germline, CDR1 is SEHNR, CDR2 FQNEAQ (reference sequence). Trimming took 5 bases from V and 5 from J, leaving 12 bases between them. This CDR3 comprises 13 residues. The CDR3 sequence: CASSRGQMYGYTF. The CDR3 DNA sequence: TGTGCCAGCAGCCGTGGACAGATGTATGGCTACACCTTC.

The chain recombines TRBV5-1 with TRBJ2-2, with D perhaps matching TRBD1 (5 bases). Trimming shortened V by 0 bases and J by 0 bases, and 12 bases separated the two germline ends. CDR3 length equals 17 residues. Looked up from germline, CDR1 is SGHRS and CDR2 is YFSETQ. The CDR3 bases are TGCGCCAGCAGCTTGGGTCAGGGTTGGGCGAACACCGGGGAGCTGTTTTTT. Translated: CASSLGQGWANTGELFF.

This clonotype turned up a few times. J is TRBJ2-3 and V is TRBV7-2; D tentatively reads TRBD1 or TRBD2 (5 bases each). The CDR3 is made up of 16 amino acids. Germline CDR1 reads SGHTA; CDR2 reads FQGNSA. Between the trimmed V and J ends, which lost 3 bases and 2 bases, there was a span of 15 bases. The CDR3 here is CASSFGAVLTTDTQYF. For the CDR3, the DNA is TGTGCCAGCAGCTTCGGGGCCGTTCTTACCACAGATACGCAGTATTTT.

This chain links TRBV20-1 with TRBJ2-3, with a tentative D call TRBD2 (6 bases). The germline CDR1 and CDR2 sequences are DFQATT and SNEGSKA (reference sequence). The CDR3 totals 16 residues. V lost 3 bases, J lost 2 bases, and 18 bases lay in between. This CDR3 is CSARRGPTYTTDTQYF. The DNA of the CDR3 is TGCAGTGCTAGGCGGGGTCCCACCTATACCACAGATACGCAGTATTTT.

The V call is TRBV5-1, the J call TRBJ2-3; possibly TRBD2 for D (5 bases). Germline assignment: CDR1 SGHRS and CDR2 YFSETQ. The V end was cut by 4 bases, the J end by 5 bases, with 17 bases between. The CDR3 spans 15 residues. The CDR3: CASSEERPGVDTQYF. As DNA, the CDR3 is TGCGCCAGCAGCGAGGAACGTCCCGGGGTAGATACGCAGTATTTT.

This clonotype has a handful of counts. The V call is TRBV7-2, the J call TRBJ2-1, with D tentatively TRBD2 (6 bases). V was cut by 5 bases and J by 6 bases, with 14 bases left in between. Germline V gene lookup returns CDR1 SGHTA and CDR2 FQGNSA. CDR3 length equals 14 residues. The CDR3 nucleotides read TGTGCCAGCAGCCAGCGGGCAGGGCGCAATGAGCAGTTCTTC. Protein sequence: CASSQRAGRNEQFF.

This chain uses TRBV20-1 with TRBJ2-5, with 8 bases that match TRBD2. Looked up from germline, CDR1 is DFQATT and CDR2 is SNEGSKA (reference sequence). The V gene end was trimmed by 4 bases and the J gene end by 0 bases; junction bases not matched to a gene: 7. The CDR3 has 15 residues. CDR3 loop: CSATGSGGDQETQYF. For the CDR3, the DNA is TGCAGTGCTACGGGGAGCGGGGGAGACCAAGAGACCCAGTACTTC.

This clonotype has just a few counts. This chain uses TRBV20-1 with TRBJ2-4; D possibly uses TRBD1 or TRBD2 (5 bases each). Deletions cut 5 bases from V and 0 bases from J, with 14 bases between. Germline CDR1 and CDR2: DFQATT and SNEGSKA (reference sequence). The CDR3 has 15 amino acids. The CDR3: CSAQGPQLAKNIQYF. Here the CDR3 DNA reads TGCAGTGCTCAGGGACCCCAACTAGCCAAAAACATTCAGTACTTC.

The V and J genes are TRBV20-1 and TRBJ2-5, with D possibly matching TRBD2 (7 bases). Trimming left V 0 bases short and J 2 bases short, with 13 bases between. The germline CDR1 and CDR2 sequences are DFQATT and SNEGSKA (reference sequence). The CDR3 sequence is 15 residues long. The CDR3: CSARDWGGRQETQYF. CDR3 nucleotide sequence: TGCAGTGCTAGAGATTGGGGGGGCAGGCAAGAGACCCAGTACTTC.

This chain joins TRBV3-1 and TRBJ2-3, with TRBD2 matching over 7 bases. This CDR3 is built from 16 residues. Trimming cost V 4 bases and J 0 bases; bases outside gene matches: 7. Looked up from germline, CDR1 is LGHDT and CDR2 is YNNKEL (reference sequence). This CDR3 reads CASSPERGKSTDTQYF. CDR3 coding DNA: TGTGCCAGCAGCCCCGAGCGGGGTAAGAGCACAGATACGCAGTATTTT.

This clonotype has only a few counts. V and J are TRBV12-3 or TRBV12-4 and TRBJ1-5; D is unclear. The V end was cut by 0 bases, the J end by 4 bases, with 10 bases between. The CDR3 has 15 residues. CDR3 protein: CASSLAGLGNQPQHF. The CDR3 DNA sequence: TGTGCCAGCAGTTTAGCCGGGTTGGGAAATCAGCCCCAGCATTTT.

J is TRBJ2-1 and V is TRBV5-5, with D perhaps TRBD2 (6 bases). CDR3 length equals 16 residues. V was shortened by 4 bases and J by 3 bases, with 17 bases between the two germline ends. Germline values: CDR1 SGHKS, CDR2 YYEKEE (reference sequence). CDR3 sequence: CASSTQDYSGYNEQFF. The CDR3 region has the DNA TGTGCCAGCAGCACCCAGGACTACTCGGGCTACAATGAGCAGTTCTTC.

This chain joins TRBV2 and TRBJ2-5, with a possible D match to TRBD2 (6 bases). The V gene's germline CDR1 is SNHLY and CDR2 FYNNEI. This CDR3 is built from 16 residues. V was cut by 4 bases and J by 1 base, with 16 bases left in between. The CDR3 region is CASSATPTSSQETQYF. CDR3 in DNA: TGTGCCAGCAGTGCAACCCCGACTAGTTCCCAAGAGACCCAGTACTTC.

The rearrangement uses TRBV6-1 and TRBJ2-5, with D possibly TRBD1 on 6 matching bases. Germline CDR1 MNHNS, CDR2 SASEGT. The length of the CDR3 is 13 residues. Trimming cost V 8 bases and J 2 bases, with 12 bases left between them. CDR3 coding DNA: TGTGCCAGCCTGAGGGGGATACAAGAGACCCAGTACTTC. Translated, it gives CASLRGIQETQYF.

The chain joins TRBV7-2 to TRBJ2-4; TRBD2 matches at 11 bases. The J call may be wrong; the DNA end is better matched by TRBJ2-7. The CDR3 extends over 15 amino acids. Germline V gene sequence: CDR1 SGHTA, CDR2 FQGNSA. The CDR3 DNA reads TGTGCCAGCAGCACCTTAGCGGGGGGGCCCCGCGAGCAGTACTTC. This gives the protein CASSTLAGGPREQYF.

The chain recombines TRBV28 with TRBJ1-1; D is possibly TRBD1 (5 bases). CDR3 length equals 13 residues. V lost 2 bases and J lost 6, with 10 bases in between. Germline loops: CDR1 MDHEN, CDR2 SYDVKM. CDR3 DNA sequence: TGTGCCAGCAGTTTACGGAGGGGCGCTGAAGCTTTCTTT. It is translated as CASSLRRGAEAFF.

CDR3 residues: CSASGATYNEQFF. Written as DNA, the CDR3 is TGCAGTGCTAGCGGGGCGACCTACAATGAGCAGTTCTTC. The rearrangement joins TRBV20-1 to TRBJ2-1; the D call may be TRBD1 or TRBD2 (5 bases each). Germline CDR1 reads DFQATT; CDR2 reads SNEGSKA (reference sequence). This CDR3 is 13 amino acids long. The V end lost 3 bases, the J end lost 2 bases, and 8 bases lay between the germline ends.

This clonotype was observed a few times. The rearrangement uses TRBV21-1 and TRBJ2-1; the D segment call TRBD1 is taken from the table without a DNA check. TRBV21-1 is a recognized pseudogene. The CDR3 covers 16 residues. The CDR3 sequence is CASSTHAGVTGNEQFF. For the CDR3, the DNA is TGTGCCAGCAGCACCCACGCCGGGGTAACTGGCAATGAGCAGTTCTTC.